These 20 T cell receptor beta chains were all obtained from the same sample, sequenced in a study of blood T cell repertoires in COVID-19 (dated by TCRdb to the early 2020s). Library preparation was by the immunoSEQ multiplex PCR assay. Drawn from immuneACCESS, this table holds only the in-frame rearrangements with V and J called that TCRdb kept. Clones are partly lost; checked studies trace under half to an unresolved V gene and leave the rest unexplained. This sample holds tens of thousands of clones; 75% to 85% were observed only once. 9.5% to 13% of the sample rests with the top ten. The sequenced sample consisted of peripheral blood. These receptors were obtained from a man between 50 and 59 years old with COVID-19, enrolled during active disease.

The chain joins TRBV11-2 to TRBJ2-3, with 7 bases matching TRBD2. This CDR3 comprises 14 residues. J lost 2 bases, V lost 2 bases, and 1 base had no gene match. Germline CDR1 is SGHAT and CDR2 is FQNNGV. As DNA, the CDR3 is TGTGCCAGCAGCTTATGGGACTACACAGATACGCAGTATTTT. This sequence encodes CASSLWDYTDTQYF.

The chain couples TRBV30 to TRBJ1-1; D is perhaps TRBD1 (6 bases). V gave up 8 bases and J gave up 5 bases, with 15 bases separating them. The CDR3 runs to 12 residues. The germline V gene has CDR1 GTSNPN and CDR2 SVGIG (reference sequence). CDR3 residues: CARTQGTTEAFF. CDR3 nucleotide sequence: TGTGCCCGCACACAGGGTACTACTGAAGCTTTCTTT.

The chain combines TRBV3-1 (or the pseudogene TRBV3-2) with TRBJ1-2; D ambiguous. With 4 bases removed from V and 6 bases from J, the gap between germline ends came to 15 bases. Germline-derived CDR1 and CDR2 are LGHDT and YNNKEL (reference sequence). The CDR3 totals 14 residues. For the CDR3, the DNA is TGTGCCAGCAGCCCCAAGAGGGTGGGTAATGGCTACACCTTC. Translating gives CASSPKRVGNGYTF.

The chain is built from TRBV20-1 and TRBJ2-5; D gene uncertain. The ends were cut back, 8 bases at V and 0 bases at J, with 7 bases in the middle. Germline values: CDR1 DFQATT, CDR2 SNEGSKA (reference sequence). CDR3 size: 11 residues. The CDR3 loop reads CSRRYQETQYF. The CDR3 DNA reads as TGCAGTCGTCGGTACCAAGAGACCCAGTACTTC.

This clone occurred once. The chain couples TRBV5-1 to TRBJ2-7, with 7 bases identical to TRBD1. The CDR3 is made up of 12 amino acids. Germline assignment: CDR1 SGHRS and CDR2 YFSETQ. The V gene end was trimmed by 4 bases and the J gene end by 7 bases; junction bases not matched to a gene: 5. The CDR3 DNA reads TGCGCCAGCAGCCCGGACAGGTCTGAGCAGTACTTC. Its translation is CASSPDRSEQYF.

This chain joins TRBV28 and TRBJ1-5; TRBD1 might be the D (6 bases). Germline CDR1 is MDHEN and CDR2 is SYDVKM. Deletions cut 6 bases from V and 1 base from J, with 16 bases between. The CDR3 loop spans 16 amino acids. CDR3 DNA: TGTGCCAGCAGCAAAACAGGGTTCGAGAGCAATCAGCCCCAGCATTTT. It translates to CASSKTGFESNQPQHF.

This clone was picked up a small number of times. The J gene is TRBJ1-1, the V gene TRBV5-6; D unresolved. The germline gives CDR1 SGHDT, CDR2 YYEEEE. V was clipped by 1 base and J by 5 bases, with 24 bases between them. This CDR3 contains 18 residues. CDR3 protein: CASSLYRHLVGERTEAFF. In DNA form, the CDR3 reads TGTGCCAGCAGCTTGTATCGACACTTGGTGGGAGAAAGGACTGAAGCTTTCTTT.

This sequence joins TRBV7-9 and TRBJ2-7; TRBD1 matches at 10 bases. Germline CDR1 SEHNR, CDR2 FQNEAQ (reference sequence). The length of the CDR3 is 17 residues. Trimming cost V 5 bases and J 2 bases; bases outside gene matches: 12. The CDR3 here is CASSPRRGQGLPYEQYF. CDR3 sequence (DNA): TGTGCCAGCAGCCCGCGCCGGGGACAGGGGCTCCCCTACGAGCAGTACTTC.

The V and J genes are TRBV6-5 and TRBJ1-1; 9 positions agree with TRBD1. V trimming: 6 bases; J trimming: 1 base; junction bases outside the gene matches: 6. CDR3 size: 15 residues. Germline values: CDR1 MNHEY, CDR2 SVGAGI. CDR3 loop: CASRPTGGANTEAFF. DNA of the CDR3: TGTGCCAGCAGACCTACAGGGGGCGCGAACACTGAAGCTTTCTTT.

The rearrangement uses TRBV5-1 and TRBJ2-1; 10 nucleotides line up with TRBD1. The CDR3 loop spans 16 amino acids. Germline V gives CDR1 SGHRS, CDR2 YFSETQ. V shed 2 bases, J shed 7 bases, and the junction held 9 bases outside the gene matches. The CDR3: CASSFAAGTGVNEQFF. CDR3 bases: TGCGCCAGCAGCTTCGCCGCCGGGACAGGGGTGAATGAGCAGTTCTTC.

V gene TRBV9 combines with J gene TRBJ2-3, with D possibly matching TRBD2 (5 bases). The CDR3 spans 14 residues. Deletions cut 4 bases from V and 1 base from J, with 10 bases between. Per the germline V gene, CDR1 is SGDLS and CDR2 is YYNGEE. The CDR3 sequence: CASSRRPGTDTQYF. CDR3 DNA: TGTGCCAGCAGCCGGAGGCCGGGCACAGATACGCAGTATTTT. Using reference TRBV9 and TRBJ2-3 for the parts outside the CDR3, the full variable domain is DSGVTQTPKHLITATGQRVTLRCSPRSGDLSVYWYQQSLDQGLQFLIQYYNGEERAKGNILERFSAQQFPDLHSELNLSSLELGDSALYFCASSRRPGTDTQYFGPGTRLTVL.

V gene TRBV20-1 combines with J gene TRBJ1-2; 7 nucleotides match TRBD1. V lost 3 bases to trimming and J lost 3 bases; unmatched junction nucleotides: 10. Per germline, CDR1 DFQATT and CDR2 SNEGSKA (reference sequence). This CDR3 is 15 amino acids long. CDR3 loop: CSASTDREEYYGYTF. The CDR3 DNA reads TGCAGTGCTAGTACCGACAGGGAAGAATACTATGGCTACACCTTC.

V and J are TRBV2 and TRBJ2-1; no definite D call. The ends were cut back, 7 bases at V and 9 bases at J, with 10 bases in the middle. This CDR3 spans 11 amino acids. Germline CDR1 and CDR2: SNHLY and FYNNEI. CDR3 protein: CASTLVSEQFF. For the CDR3, the DNA is TGTGCCAGCACCCTGGTCAGTGAGCAGTTCTTC.

The rearrangement links TRBV5-1 to TRBJ2-7; maybe TRBD1 (5 bases). The CDR3 runs to 15 residues. The V and J ends lost 0 bases and 4 bases respectively, with 14 bases between them. CDR1 and CDR2 from the germline V gene are SGHRS and YFSETQ. The CDR3 reads CASSLAQGVGYEQYF. The CDR3 coding sequence is TGCGCCAGCAGCTTGGCCCAGGGTGTGGGGTACGAGCAGTACTTC.

The V and J genes are TRBV19 and TRBJ2-2; perhaps TRBD2 as D (6 bases). The V end lost 1 base, the J end lost 1 base, and 10 bases lay between the germline ends. Germline assignment: CDR1 LNHDA and CDR2 SQIVND (reference sequence). The CDR3 covers 16 residues. CDR3 nucleotide sequence: TGTGCCAGTAGTATAGGGGGACTCCTGAACACCGGGGAGCTGTTTTTT. It translates to CASSIGGLLNTGELFF.

The genes are TRBV27 and TRBJ1-2, with D tentatively TRBD1 (5 bases). The CDR3 sequence is 14 residues long. Trimming stripped 8 bases from V and 1 base from J, with 14 bases between. Germline CDR1 MNHEY, CDR2 SMNVEV (reference sequence). The CDR3 DNA reads as TGTGCCAGCTACACCCGGCAGGGTAACTATGGCTACACCTTC. Translated, it gives CASYTRQGNYGYTF.

V gene TRBV19 combines with J gene TRBJ2-5; D ambiguous. V was trimmed by 3 bases and J by 4 bases, leaving 18 bases between them. The germline V gene encodes CDR1 LNHDA and CDR2 SQIVND (reference sequence). This CDR3 has 16 residues. The CDR3 here is CASSMLTPNSVETQYF. CDR3 bases: TGTGCCAGTAGTATGTTGACCCCCAACAGTGTAGAGACCCAGTACTTC.

This clone was detected a few times. The J gene is TRBJ2-3, the V gene TRBV15, with 9 bases that match TRBD2. The germline V gene has CDR1 LNHNV and CDR2 YYDKDF (reference sequence). There are 15 residues in the CDR3. J was trimmed by 4 bases and V by 1 base; bases with no gene match: 3. The CDR3 bases are TGTGCCACCAGCAGAGGTAGCGGGAGCGCAGATACGCAGTATTTT. This gives the protein CATSRGSGSADTQYF.

This clone was observed a single time. The V call is TRBV5-1, the J call TRBJ2-4; TRBD1 might be the D (5 bases). Germline CDR1 and CDR2: SGHRS and YFSETQ. This CDR3 is built from 17 residues. V lost 4 bases to trimming and J lost 0 bases, with 17 bases between them. In DNA, the CDR3 is TGCGCCAGCAGCCCCCTAGACAGTCCCCTAGCCAAAAACATTCAGTACTTC. This translates into CASSPLDSPLAKNIQYF.

The CDR3 loop is CASREQGPGFEQYF. The CDR3 bases are TGTGCCAGCAGAGAACAGGGTCCGGGATTCGAGCAGTACTTC. V usage is TRBV27 and J usage is TRBJ2-7; tentatively, D is TRBD1 (6 bases). V was shortened by 6 bases and J by 6 bases, with 18 bases between the two germline ends. Germline values: CDR1 MNHEY, CDR2 SMNVEV (reference sequence). This CDR3 is 14 amino acids long.